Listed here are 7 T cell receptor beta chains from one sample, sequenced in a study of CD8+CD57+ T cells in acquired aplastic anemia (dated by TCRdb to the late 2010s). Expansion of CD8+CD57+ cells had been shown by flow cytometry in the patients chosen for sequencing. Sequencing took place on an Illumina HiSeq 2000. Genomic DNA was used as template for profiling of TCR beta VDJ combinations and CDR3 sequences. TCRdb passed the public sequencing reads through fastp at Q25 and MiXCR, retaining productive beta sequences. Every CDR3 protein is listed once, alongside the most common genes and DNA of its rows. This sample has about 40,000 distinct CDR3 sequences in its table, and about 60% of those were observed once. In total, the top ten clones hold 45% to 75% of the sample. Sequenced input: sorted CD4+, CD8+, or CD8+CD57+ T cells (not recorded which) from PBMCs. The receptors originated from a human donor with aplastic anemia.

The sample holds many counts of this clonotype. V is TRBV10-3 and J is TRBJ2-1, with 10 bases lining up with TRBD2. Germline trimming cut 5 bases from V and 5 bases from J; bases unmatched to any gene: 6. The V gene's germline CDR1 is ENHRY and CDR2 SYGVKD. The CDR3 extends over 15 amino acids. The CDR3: CAISPTSGEDNEQFF. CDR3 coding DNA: TGTGCCATCAGTCCTACTAGCGGGGAGGACAATGAGCAGTTCTTC.

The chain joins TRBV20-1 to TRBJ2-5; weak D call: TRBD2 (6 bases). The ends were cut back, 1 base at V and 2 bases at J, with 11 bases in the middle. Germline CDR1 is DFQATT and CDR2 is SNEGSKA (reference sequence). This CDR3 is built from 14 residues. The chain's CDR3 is CSARVWGRQETQYF. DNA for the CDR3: TGCAGTGCTAGAGTCTGGGGGAGGCAAGAGACCCAGTACTTC.

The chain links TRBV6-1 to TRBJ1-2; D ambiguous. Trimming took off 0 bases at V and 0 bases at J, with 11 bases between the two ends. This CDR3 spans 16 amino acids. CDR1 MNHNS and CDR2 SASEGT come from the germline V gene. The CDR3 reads CASSEAEHPTNYGYTF. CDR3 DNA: TGTGCCAGCAGTGAAGCGGAACACCCGACTAACTATGGCTACACCTTC.

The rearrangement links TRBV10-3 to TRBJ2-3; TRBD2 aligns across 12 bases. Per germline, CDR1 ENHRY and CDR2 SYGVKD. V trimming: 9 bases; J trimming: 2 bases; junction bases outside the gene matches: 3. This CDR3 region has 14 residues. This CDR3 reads CAMRLAGDTDTQYF. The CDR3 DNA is TGTGCCATGAGACTAGCGGGGGACACAGATACGCAGTATTTT.

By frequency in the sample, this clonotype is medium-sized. The CDR3 DNA reads as TGTGCCAGTAGGGGACTAGCGGGGGACACAGATACGCAGTATTTT. Translated, it gives CASRGLAGDTDTQYF. The gene calls are TRBV19 and TRBJ2-3; 14 nucleotides align to TRBD2. CDR3 size: 15 residues. After removal of 6 bases from V and 2 bases from J, the junction contained 1 base not matched to a gene. Germline V gene lookup returns CDR1 LNHDA and CDR2 SQIVND (reference sequence).

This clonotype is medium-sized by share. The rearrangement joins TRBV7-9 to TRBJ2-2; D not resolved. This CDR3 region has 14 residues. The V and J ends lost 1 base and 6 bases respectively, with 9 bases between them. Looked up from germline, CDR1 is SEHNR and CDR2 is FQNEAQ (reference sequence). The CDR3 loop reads CASSLGVWSGELFF. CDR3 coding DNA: TGTGCCAGCAGCTTAGGAGTGTGGTCCGGGGAGCTGTTTTTT. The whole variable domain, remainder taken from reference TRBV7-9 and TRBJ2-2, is DTGVSQNPRHKITKRGQNVTFRCDPISEHNRLYWYRQTLGQGPEFLTYFQNEAQLEKSRLLSDRFSAERPKGSFSTLEIQRTEQGDSAMYLCASSLGVWSGELFFGEGSRLTVL.

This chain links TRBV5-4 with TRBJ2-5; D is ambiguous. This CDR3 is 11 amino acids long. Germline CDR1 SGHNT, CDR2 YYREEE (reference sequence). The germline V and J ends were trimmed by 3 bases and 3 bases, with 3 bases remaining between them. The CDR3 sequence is CASSSKETQYF. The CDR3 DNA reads TGTGCCAGCAGCTCCAAAGAGACCCAGTACTTC.